This TCR beta chain originates from a study of blood T cells in healthy people across ages. The amount of total RNA extracted per sample was at least 5.5 micrograms. The CDR3 is made up of 15 amino acids. Per germline, CDR1 MNHEY and CDR2 SMNVEV (reference sequence). Next came a second PCR, run for about 7 to 12 cycles, which used a sample-barcoded 5' primer along with a J-beta primer mix. MiXCR, run by TCRdb on the 5' RACE reads, gives a single entry per CDR3 protein. The data hold about 1,000,000 distinct CDR3 sequences, with more than 35% observed a single time. A remark on this clonotype: An end of the junction does not agree with germline; a read error may underlie this.

Material: blood. The TCR comes from an older woman in good health. The chain recombines TRBV27 with TRBJ2-5; D might be TRBD1 (6 bases). CDR3 protein: CASSSWGQIQETRYF. CDR3 sequence (DNA): TGTGCCAGCAGTTCATGGGGGCAGATTCAAGAGACCCGGTACTTC.